Listed below are T cell receptor beta chains from one sample, sequenced in a study of blood T cell repertoires in COVID-19. Profiling relied on immunoSEQ multiplex PCR, and the TCRdb table lists in-frame clones only, not all of them. The repertoire holds around 82,000 clones, with roughly 85% as singletons. Source material: peripheral blood. Every receptor here comes from a man aged 45-65 years with COVID-19, enrolled during active disease. CDR3s include the opening cysteine and the closing phenylalanine or tryptophan. D genes are given only for firm matches. Not all rows give a size; the values are once, few, many and, for expanded clones, a class.

v_gene: TRBV7-6; len: 16; j_gene: TRBJ2-3; d_gene: TRBD2; abundance: -; CDR3aa: CASSLGLSGSGDTQYF; CDR3nt: TGTGCCAGCAGCTTAGGACTTAGCGGGAGTGGAGATACGCAGTATTTT
v_gene: TRBV7-2; len: 15; j_gene: TRBJ2-1; d_gene: TRBD1; abundance: -; CDR3aa: CASSLTGANYNEQFF; CDR3nt: TGTGCCAGCAGCCTAACAGGGGCTAATTACAATGAGCAGTTCTTC
v_gene: TRBV7-2; len: 16; j_gene: TRBJ2-5; d_gene: TRBD2; abundance: -; CDR3aa: CASSLAYGRAGETQYF; CDR3nt: TGTGCCAGCAGCTTAGCATACGGGAGGGCCGGTGAGACCCAGTACTTC
v_gene: TRBV6-5; len: 13; j_gene: TRBJ1-1; d_gene: -; abundance: -; CDR3aa: CASSYSRGTEAFF; CDR3nt: TGTGCCAGCAGTTACTCCCGGGGGACTGAAGCTTTCTTT
v_gene: TRBV19; len: 16; j_gene: TRBJ2-1; d_gene: -; abundance: medium-sized; CDR3aa: CASSFASRLSYNEQFF; CDR3nt: TGTGCCAGTAGTTTTGCGTCCAGGCTCTCCTACAATGAGCAGTTCTTC
v_gene: TRBV28; len: 12; j_gene: TRBJ2-7; d_gene: TRBD1; abundance: -; CDR3aa: CASSLTGDEQYF; CDR3nt: TGTGCCAGCAGTTTGACAGGGGACGAGCAGTACTTC
v_gene: TRBV7-9; len: 16; j_gene: TRBJ2-1; d_gene: TRBD2; abundance: -; CDR3aa: CASSLAIAGGLDEQFF; CDR3nt: TGTGCCAGCAGCTTAGCGATAGCGGGAGGTTTAGATGAGCAGTTCTTC
v_gene: TRBV10-3; len: 14; j_gene: TRBJ1-5; d_gene: -; abundance: -; CDR3aa: CAISESGSNQPQHF; CDR3nt: TGTGCCATCAGTGAGTCCGGTAGCAATCAGCCCCAGCATTTT
v_gene: TRBV3-1/TRBV3-2; len: 14; j_gene: TRBJ1-1; d_gene: TRBD1; abundance: -; CDR3aa: CAGSPDRVGSEAFF; CDR3nt: TGTGCCGGCAGCCCGGACAGGGTGGGTAGTGAAGCTTTCTTT
v_gene: TRBV18; len: 13; j_gene: TRBJ2-7; d_gene: -; abundance: -; CDR3aa: CASSPTSFYEQYF; CDR3nt: TGTGCCAGCTCACCAACCAGTTTTTACGAGCAGTACTTC
v_gene: TRBV28; len: 14; j_gene: TRBJ2-3; d_gene: -; abundance: -; CDR3aa: CASSSRRQRHTQYF; CDR3nt: TGTGCCAGCAGTTCCAGAAGACAGCGTCATACGCAGTATTTT
v_gene: TRBV10-3; len: 12; j_gene: TRBJ1-5; d_gene: -; abundance: -; CDR3aa: CAISSNNQPQHF; CDR3nt: TGTGCCATCAGTTCCAATAATCAGCCCCAGCATTTT
v_gene: TRBV4-1; len: 15; j_gene: TRBJ2-1; d_gene: -; abundance: -; CDR3aa: CASSQDLAAYNEQFF; CDR3nt: TGCGCCAGCAGCCAAGATTTGGCCGCTTACAATGAGCAGTTCTTC
v_gene: TRBV27; len: 15; j_gene: TRBJ1-4; d_gene: -; abundance: -; CDR3aa: CASSTSTGPNEKLFF; CDR3nt: TGTGCCAGCAGTACATCGACAGGCCCAAATGAAAAACTGTTTTTT
v_gene: TRBV30; len: 15; j_gene: TRBJ1-2; d_gene: TRBD1; abundance: -; CDR3aa: CAWSVSRTGRDGYTF; CDR3nt: TGTGCCTGGAGTGTATCGAGGACAGGAAGGGATGGCTACACCTTC
v_gene: TRBV4-1; len: 17; j_gene: TRBJ2-3; d_gene: TRBD2; abundance: -; CDR3aa: CASSQVAGGPGTDTQYF; CDR3nt: TGCGCCAGCAGCCAAGTTGCGGGAGGGCCGGGCACAGATACGCAGTATTTT
v_gene: TRBV4-1; len: 15; j_gene: TRBJ1-5; d_gene: -; abundance: medium-sized; CDR3aa: CASSHKGGNYQPQHF; CDR3nt: TGCGCCAGCAGCCATAAGGGAGGGAATTATCAGCCCCAGCATTTT